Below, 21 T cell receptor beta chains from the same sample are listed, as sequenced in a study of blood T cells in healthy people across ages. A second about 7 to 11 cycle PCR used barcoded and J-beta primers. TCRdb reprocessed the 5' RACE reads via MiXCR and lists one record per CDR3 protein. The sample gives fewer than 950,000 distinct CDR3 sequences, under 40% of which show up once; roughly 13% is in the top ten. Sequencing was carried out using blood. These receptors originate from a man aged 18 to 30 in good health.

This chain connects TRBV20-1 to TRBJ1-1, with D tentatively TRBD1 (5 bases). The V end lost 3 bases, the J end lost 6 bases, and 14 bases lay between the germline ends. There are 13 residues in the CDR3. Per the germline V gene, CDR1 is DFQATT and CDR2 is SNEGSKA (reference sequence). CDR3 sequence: CSARAWGDAEAFF. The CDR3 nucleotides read TGCAGTGCTAGGGCTTGGGGGGACGCTGAAGCTTTCTTT.

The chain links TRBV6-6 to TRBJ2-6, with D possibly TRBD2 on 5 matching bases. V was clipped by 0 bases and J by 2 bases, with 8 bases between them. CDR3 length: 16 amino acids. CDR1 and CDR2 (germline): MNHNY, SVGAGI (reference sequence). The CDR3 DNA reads TGTGCCAGCAGTTACTCGAGGGTTACTGGGGCCAACGTCCTGACTTTC. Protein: CASSYSRVTGANVLTF.

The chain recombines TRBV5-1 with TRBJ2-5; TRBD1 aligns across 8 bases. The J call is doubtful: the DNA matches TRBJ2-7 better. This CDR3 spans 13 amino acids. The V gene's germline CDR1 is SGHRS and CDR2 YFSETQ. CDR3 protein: CASSHQTGDEQYF. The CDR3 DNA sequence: TGCGCCAGCAGCCACCAGACAGGGGACGAGCAGTACTTC.

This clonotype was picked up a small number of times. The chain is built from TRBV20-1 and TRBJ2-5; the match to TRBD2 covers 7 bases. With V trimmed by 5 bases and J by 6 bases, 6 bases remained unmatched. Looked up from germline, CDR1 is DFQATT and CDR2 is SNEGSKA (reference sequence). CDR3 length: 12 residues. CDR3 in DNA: TGCAGTGCTGGTTATAGCGGGCAGACCCAGTACTTC. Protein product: CSAGYSGQTQYF.

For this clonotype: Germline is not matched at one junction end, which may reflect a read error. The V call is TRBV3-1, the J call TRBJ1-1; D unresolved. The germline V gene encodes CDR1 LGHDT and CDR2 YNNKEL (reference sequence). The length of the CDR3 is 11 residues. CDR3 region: CAGSQDGGAFF. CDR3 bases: TGTGCCGGCAGCCAGGACGGAGGGGCTTTCTTT.

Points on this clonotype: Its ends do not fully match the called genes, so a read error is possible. CDR3 DNA sequence: TGTGTCTGGAGGGGGGGACTAAGCACAGATACGCAGTATTTT. Its translation is CVWRGGLSTDTQYF. The chain is built from TRBV30 and TRBJ2-3; a possible D gene is TRBD2 (7 bases). The germline CDR1 and CDR2 sequences are GTSNPN and SVGIG (reference sequence). The CDR3 covers 14 residues.

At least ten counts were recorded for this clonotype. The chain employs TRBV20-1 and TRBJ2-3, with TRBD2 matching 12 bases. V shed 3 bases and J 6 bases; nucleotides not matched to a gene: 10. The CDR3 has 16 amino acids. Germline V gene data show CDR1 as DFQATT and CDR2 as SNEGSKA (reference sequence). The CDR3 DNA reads TGCAGTGCTAGGGGGGGACTAGCGGGTATGGAGGATACGCAGTATTTT. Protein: CSARGGLAGMEDTQYF.

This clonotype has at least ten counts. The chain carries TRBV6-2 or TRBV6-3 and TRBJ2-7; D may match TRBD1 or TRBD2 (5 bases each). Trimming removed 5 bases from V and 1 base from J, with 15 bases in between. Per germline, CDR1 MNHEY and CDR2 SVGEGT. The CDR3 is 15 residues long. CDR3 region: CASSVPGRMSYEQYF. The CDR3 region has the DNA TGTGCCAGCAGTGTACCGGGACGGATGTCCTACGAGCAGTACTTC.

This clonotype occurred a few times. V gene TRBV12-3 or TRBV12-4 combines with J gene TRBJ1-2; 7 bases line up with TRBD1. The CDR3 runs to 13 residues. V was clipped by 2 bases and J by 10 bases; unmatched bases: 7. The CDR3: CASSLSGGPFYTF. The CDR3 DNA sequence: TGTGCCAGCAGTTTATCAGGGGGACCTTTCTACACCTTC.

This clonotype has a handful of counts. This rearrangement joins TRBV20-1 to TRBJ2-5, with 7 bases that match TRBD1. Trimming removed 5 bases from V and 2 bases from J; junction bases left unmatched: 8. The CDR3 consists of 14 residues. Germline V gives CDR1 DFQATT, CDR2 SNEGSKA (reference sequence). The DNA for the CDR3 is TGCAGTGCTGGCCCCACGACAGGGCAAGAGACCCAGTACTTC. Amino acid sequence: CSAGPTTGQETQYF.

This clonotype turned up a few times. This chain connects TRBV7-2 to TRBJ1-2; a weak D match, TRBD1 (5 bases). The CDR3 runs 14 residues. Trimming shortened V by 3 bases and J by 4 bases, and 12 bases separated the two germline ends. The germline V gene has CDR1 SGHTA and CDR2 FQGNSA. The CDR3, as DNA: TGTGCCAGCAGCTTGGGACCCGGTGCCTATGGCTACACCTTC. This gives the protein CASSLGPGAYGYTF.

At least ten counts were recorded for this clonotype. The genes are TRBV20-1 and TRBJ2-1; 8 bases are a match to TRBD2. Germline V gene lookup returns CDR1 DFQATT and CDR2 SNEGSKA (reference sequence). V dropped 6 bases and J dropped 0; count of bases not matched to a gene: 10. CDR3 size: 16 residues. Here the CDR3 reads CSALIRGGSSYNEQFF. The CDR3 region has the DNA TGCAGTGCGCTGATTCGGGGGGGCAGCTCCTACAATGAGCAGTTCTTC.

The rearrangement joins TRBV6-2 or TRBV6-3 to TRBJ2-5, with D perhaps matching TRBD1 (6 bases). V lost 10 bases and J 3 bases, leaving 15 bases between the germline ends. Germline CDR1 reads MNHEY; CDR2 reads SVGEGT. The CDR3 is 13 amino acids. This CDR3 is CATETGTKETQYF. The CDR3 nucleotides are TGTGCCACCGAGACAGGAACTAAAGAGACCCAGTACTTC.

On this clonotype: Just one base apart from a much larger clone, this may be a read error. The CDR3 region has the DNA TGTGCCAGCAGTTTGAACCGGGGGTGGGAGACCCAGTTCTTC. Translating gives CASSLNRGWETQFF. The V and J genes are TRBV12-3 or TRBV12-4 and TRBJ2-1; D might be TRBD2 (6 bases). V was clipped by 3 bases and J by 13 bases, with 19 bases between them. CDR3 size: 14 residues.

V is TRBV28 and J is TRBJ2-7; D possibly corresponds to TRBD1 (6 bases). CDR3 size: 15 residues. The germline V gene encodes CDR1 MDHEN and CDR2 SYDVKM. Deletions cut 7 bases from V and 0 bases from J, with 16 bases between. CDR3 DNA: TGTGCCAGCATCGGAGACAGGCGTAACTCCTACGAGCAGTACTTC. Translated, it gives CASIGDRRNSYEQYF.

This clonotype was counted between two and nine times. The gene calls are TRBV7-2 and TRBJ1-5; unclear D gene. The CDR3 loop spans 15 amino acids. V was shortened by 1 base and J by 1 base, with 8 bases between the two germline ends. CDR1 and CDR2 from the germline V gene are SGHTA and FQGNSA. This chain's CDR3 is CASSLGRVSNQPQHF. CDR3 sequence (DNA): TGTGCCAGCAGCTTAGGAAGGGTAAGCAATCAGCCCCAGCATTTT.

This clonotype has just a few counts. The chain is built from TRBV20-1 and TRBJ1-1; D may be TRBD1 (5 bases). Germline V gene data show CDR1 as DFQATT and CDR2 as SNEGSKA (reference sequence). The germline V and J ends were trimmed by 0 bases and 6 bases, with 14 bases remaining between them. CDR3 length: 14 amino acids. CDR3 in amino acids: CSARDTRGSAEAFF. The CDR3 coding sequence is TGCAGTGCTAGAGATACTCGGGGGTCGGCTGAAGCTTTCTTT.

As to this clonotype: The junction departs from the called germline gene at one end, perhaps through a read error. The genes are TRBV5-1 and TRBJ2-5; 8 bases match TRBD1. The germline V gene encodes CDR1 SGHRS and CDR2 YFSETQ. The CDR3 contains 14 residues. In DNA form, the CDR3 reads TGCGCCAGCATCTTGGGCCAGGGGGCAAATGAGCAGTACTTC. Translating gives CASILGQGANEQYF. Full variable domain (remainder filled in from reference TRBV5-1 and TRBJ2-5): KAGVTQTPRYLIKTRGQQVTLSCSPISGHRSVSWYQQTPGQGLQFLFEYFSETQRNKGNFPGRFSGRQFSNSRSEMNVSTLELGDSALYLCASILGQGANEQYFGPGTRLLVL.

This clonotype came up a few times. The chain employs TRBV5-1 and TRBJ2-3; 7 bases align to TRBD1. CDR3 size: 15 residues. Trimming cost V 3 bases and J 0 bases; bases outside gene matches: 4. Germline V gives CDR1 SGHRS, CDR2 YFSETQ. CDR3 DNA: TGCGCCAGCAGCTGGGGGACAGCTAGCACAGATACGCAGTATTTT. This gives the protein CASSWGTASTDTQYF.

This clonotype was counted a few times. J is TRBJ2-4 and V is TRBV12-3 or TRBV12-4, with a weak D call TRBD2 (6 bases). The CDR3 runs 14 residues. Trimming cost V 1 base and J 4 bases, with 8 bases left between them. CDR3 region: CASSLGAGKNIQYF. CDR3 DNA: TGTGCCAGCAGTTTAGGGGCGGGGAAAAACATTCAGTACTTC.

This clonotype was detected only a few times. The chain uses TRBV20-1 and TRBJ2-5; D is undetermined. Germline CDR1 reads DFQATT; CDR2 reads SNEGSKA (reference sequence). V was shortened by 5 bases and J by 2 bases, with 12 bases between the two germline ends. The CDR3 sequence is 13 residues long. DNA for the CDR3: TGCAGTGCTCCTGACTGGAGTCAAGAGACCCAGTACTTC. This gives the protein CSAPDWSQETQYF.